A selection of T cell receptor beta chains follows, all from one sample in a study of blood T cell repertoires in COVID-19. The method was immunoSEQ multiplex PCR; TCRdb's version includes in-frame clones alone and lacks a portion of them. The top ten clones hold roughly 19% of a sample with under 200,000 clones, about four fifths of them seen once. Material: peripheral blood. The source of these receptors is a woman in her 70s who had recovered from COVID-19. CDR3s include the opening cysteine and the closing phenylalanine or tryptophan. A D gene is named only where the DNA matches it firmly. Where a row states a size, it is once, few, many or the class of an expanded clone; other rows omit it.

TRBV5-4	TRBD2	TRBJ2-1	NA	TGTGCCAGCAGCTCCCGACTAGCGGGAGCGGGGGGTAATGAGCAGTTCTTC	CASSSRLAGAGGNEQFF
TRBV4-1	TRBD1	TRBJ1-3	NA	TGCGCCAGCAGCCAATCCCCAGGGGGCTTCGGAAACACCATATATTTT	CASSQSPGGFGNTIYF
TRBV7-9	NA	TRBJ1-2	NA	TGTGCCAGCAGCCCCGGAGGGCGGGGAGGTGGCTACACCTTC	CASSPGGRGGGYTF
TRBV6-5	TRBD1	TRBJ2-1	once	TGTGCCAGCAGGAACAGGGGTTTTGGGGAGCAGTTCTTC	CASRNRGFGEQFF
TRBV19	NA	TRBJ2-7	NA	TGTGCCAGCGGAGTAGGGGGGGGTGTCTACGAGCAGTACTTC	CASGVGGGVYEQYF
TRBV7-3	NA	TRBJ2-5	NA	TGTGCCAGCAGCTTGGGGGCGCAAGAGACCCAGTACTTC	CASSLGAQETQYF
TRBV25-1	TRBD1	TRBJ2-7	NA	TGTGCCAGCGGTCCCGGGACAGGGTCCTACGAGCAGTACTTC	CASGPGTGSYEQYF
TRBV28	TRBD1	TRBJ2-1	NA	TGTGCCAGCAGTTTCCCCGATCCCCCTCGGACAGGGTTTCCTAGTAATGAGCAGTTCTTC	CASSFPDPPRTGFPSNEQFF
TRBV2	NA	TRBJ2-3	NA	TGTGCCAGCAGGTGGGGGCTGACAGATACGCAGTATTTT	CASRWGLTDTQYF
TRBV12-3/TRBV12-4	NA	TRBJ1-1	NA	TGTGCCAGCGGGCCCCTCCTCGGAGCTTTCTTT	CASGPLLGAFF
TRBV10-3	TRBD2	TRBJ2-1	once	TGTGCCATCAGTGAGCCCCCGGGTCTGGGTAGCGGGTACTACAATGAGCAGTTCTTC	CAISEPPGLGSGYYNEQFF
TRBV11-2	NA	TRBJ2-3	NA	TGTGCCAGCAGCTTACGTGCAGTCCCAGATACGCAGTATTTT	CASSLRAVPDTQYF
TRBV29-1	TRBD1	TRBJ1-4	few	TGCAGCGCTACCCGGGACAGCGAAAAACTGTTTTTT	CSATRDSEKLFF
TRBV19	NA	TRBJ2-5	NA	TGTGCCAGTAGTATAGGCGGCAGCGGCCAAGAGACCCAGTACTTC	CASSIGGSGQETQYF
TRBV9	NA	TRBJ2-5	NA	TGTGCCAGCAGCGTAGCTTCCCAAGAGACCCAGTACTTC	CASSVASQETQYF
TRBV10-3	TRBD1	TRBJ2-7	NA	TGTGCCATCAGGGACAGGGGTGACTACGAGCAGTACTTC	CAIRDRGDYEQYF
TRBV18	NA	TRBJ1-2	NA	TGTGCCAGCTCACCAACCAGGGGTTCTAACTATGGCTACACCTTC	CASSPTRGSNYGYTF
TRBV6-2/TRBV6-3	NA	TRBJ1-1	NA	TGTGCCAGCAGTTACCCCCGGGGGGGCTCGGGGACTGAAGCTTTCTTT	CASSYPRGGSGTEAFF
TRBV5-1	NA	TRBJ2-3	NA	TGCGCCAGCAGCTTGGCCGGTTCGCGAGGCGATACGCAGTATTTT	CASSLAGSRGDTQYF
TRBV19	NA	TRBJ2-3	many	TGTGCCAGTAGTCCCCGCGAGGGAGGACCCACAGATACGCAGTATTTT	CASSPREGGPTDTQYF
TRBV15	TRBD1	TRBJ1-5	NA	TGTGCCACCAGCAGAGATCGGGCAGGGGGCCGCCAGCCCCAGCATTTT	CATSRDRAGGRQPQHF
TRBV24-1	TRBD2	TRBJ2-1	NA	TGTGCCACCAGTGATTTCCCTAGCGGGGAGCAGTTCTTC	CATSDFPSGEQFF
TRBV25-1	TRBD1	TRBJ1-2	NA	TGTGCCAGCAGTGCGGGGACAGCCGCTAACTATGGCTACACCTTC	CASSAGTAANYGYTF
TRBV7-9	NA	TRBJ2-3	NA	TGTGCCAGCAGCCTCCTTAGAACAGATACGCAGTATTTT	CASSLLRTDTQYF
TRBV24-1	TRBD1	TRBJ1-1	NA	TGTGCCACCAGACCCTCTGCCGGGACAGGGGGGGACACTGAAGCTTTCTTT	CATRPSAGTGGDTEAFF
TRBV7-2	NA	TRBJ2-1	NA	TGTGCCAGCAGCTCACAGTCCGGTGATGAGCAGTTCTTC	CASSSQSGDEQFF
TRBV15	TRBD1	TRBJ1-1	NA	TGTGCCACCAGCAGAGGCACCGGGACAGGGGAGACTGAAGCTTTCTTT	CATSRGTGTGETEAFF
TRBV2	TRBD1	TRBJ1-6	NA	TGTGCCAGCCGGGACAGGAGGTCGGATTCACCCCTCCACTTT	CASRDRRSDSPLHF
TRBV4-1	NA	TRBJ1-3	NA	TGCGCCAGCTCCGAACAGGGAGGGAGCTCTGGAAACACCATATATTTT	CASSEQGGSSGNTIYF
TRBV28	TRBD1	TRBJ1-2	once	TGTGCCAGCAGTCCCACGGGACAGGGATTTGGCAACTATGGCTACACCTTC	CASSPTGQGFGNYGYTF
TRBV28	NA	TRBJ1-1	NA	TGTGCCAGCACCACTTCGAGTTGGGCACATATGAACACTGAAGCTTTCTTT	CASTTSSWAHMNTEAFF
TRBV15	NA	TRBJ1-2	NA	TGTGCCACCACTCCGTGGGGCGGTGGGAACTATGGCTACACCTTC	CATTPWGGGNYGYTF
TRBV5-1	NA	TRBJ2-5	few	TGCGCCAGCAGCTTGCTGGAGACCCAGTACTTC	CASSLLETQYF
TRBV29-1	NA	TRBJ1-4	NA	TGCAGCGTTGAGGTCCCGGGGGAAAAACTGTTTTTT	CSVEVPGEKLFF
TRBV6-4	TRBD2	TRBJ2-3	few	TGTGCCAGCAGCCCGACTAGCGGGGCCACAGATACGCAGTATTTT	CASSPTSGATDTQYF
TRBV24-1	NA	TRBJ2-7	few	TGTGCCACCAGTGATTTCAAGGCCGGGTCCACCTACGAGCAGTACTTC	CATSDFKAGSTYEQYF
TRBV28	NA	TRBJ1-2	NA	TGTGCCAGCAGTTTACGGGGGTATGGCTACACCTTC	CASSLRGYGYTF
TRBV20-1	NA	TRBJ2-3	NA	TGCAGTCCCATCCGGGGGGATACGCAGTATTTT	CSPIRGDTQYF
TRBV6-6	TRBD1	TRBJ2-7	many	TGTGCCAGCAGCCCCCCGACAGGGCCCGAGCAGTACTTC	CASSPPTGPEQYF
TRBV18	NA	TRBJ1-5	NA	TGTGCCAGCTCACCACGCGGCAATCAGCCCCAGCATTTT	CASSPRGNQPQHF
TRBV4-1	NA	TRBJ2-7	NA	TGCGCCAGCAGCCAAGGGGTGGCGCGAGGACAGCCCTACGAGCAGTACTTC	CASSQGVARGQPYEQYF
TRBV28	NA	TRBJ2-5	NA	TGTGCCAGCAGTTTTTTCGGTCAGCGAGAGACCCAGTACTTC	CASSFFGQRETQYF
TRBV30	TRBD1	TRBJ1-2	NA	TGTGCCTCGACAGGGGGCGCATTTAACTATGGCTACACCTTC	CASTGGAFNYGYTF
TRBV6-2/TRBV6-3	TRBD1	TRBJ1-5	NA	TGTGCCAGCAGTTACTCGTTGGGGGGACAGGGCGATAATCAGCCCCAGCATTTT	CASSYSLGGQGDNQPQHF
TRBV5-4	NA	TRBJ2-7	NA	TGTGCCAGCGCCGGTGGAGGGGACGAGCAGTACTTC	CASAGGGDEQYF
TRBV18	NA	TRBJ2-1	NA	TGTGCCAGCTCACTGGGCGGACAAACCTACAATGAGCAGTTCTTC	CASSLGGQTYNEQFF
TRBV7-9	TRBD1	TRBJ1-4	NA	TGTGCCAGCAGCCCACAGGGGATCCCTAATGAAAAACTGTTTTTT	CASSPQGIPNEKLFF
TRBV9	TRBD2	TRBJ2-2	few	TGTGCCAGCAGCCTTGGACTAGCGGGAGCGGGCACCGGGGAGCTGTTTTTT	CASSLGLAGAGTGELFF
TRBV6-2/TRBV6-3	NA	TRBJ1-2	once	TGTGCCAGCAGTTACAGGAGGAAGGGAGGCTACACCTTC	CASSYRRKGGYTF
TRBV18	NA	TRBJ2-7	NA	TGTGCCAGCTCACCACCCGGACTCCCCTACGAGCAGTACTTC	CASSPPGLPYEQYF
TRBV27	TRBD2	TRBJ2-1	NA	TGTGCCAGCAGTTTATCGGGCGGGAGGACATACAATGAGCAGTTCTTC	CASSLSGGRTYNEQFF
TRBV5-4	TRBD1	TRBJ2-7	NA	TGTGCCAGCAGCTTCCGATCCGGGACAGCGTACGAGCAGTACTTC	CASSFRSGTAYEQYF
TRBV6-2/TRBV6-3	NA	TRBJ2-2	NA	TGTGCCAGCAGTTACGGGGGCAACACCGGGGAGCTGTTTTTT	CASSYGGNTGELFF
TRBV29-1	NA	TRBJ2-7	NA	TGCAGCGTCGCCAGCCCGGGATCCTACGAGCAGTACTTC	CSVASPGSYEQYF
TRBV5-1	TRBD1	TRBJ1-2	once	TGCGCCAGCAGCACTGGACAGGCCTATGGCTACACCTTC	CASSTGQAYGYTF